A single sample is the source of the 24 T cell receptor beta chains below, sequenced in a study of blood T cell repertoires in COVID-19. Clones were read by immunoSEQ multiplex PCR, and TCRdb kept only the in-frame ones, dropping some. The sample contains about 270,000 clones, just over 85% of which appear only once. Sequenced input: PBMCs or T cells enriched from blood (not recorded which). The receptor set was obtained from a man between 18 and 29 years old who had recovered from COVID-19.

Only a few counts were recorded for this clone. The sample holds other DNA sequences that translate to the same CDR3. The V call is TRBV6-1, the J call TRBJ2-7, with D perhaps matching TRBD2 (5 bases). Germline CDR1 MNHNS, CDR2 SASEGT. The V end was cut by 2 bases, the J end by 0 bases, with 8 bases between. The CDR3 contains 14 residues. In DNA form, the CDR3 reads TGTGCCAGCAGTGAATATCGGGACTCCTACGAGCAGTACTTC. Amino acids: CASSEYRDSYEQYF.

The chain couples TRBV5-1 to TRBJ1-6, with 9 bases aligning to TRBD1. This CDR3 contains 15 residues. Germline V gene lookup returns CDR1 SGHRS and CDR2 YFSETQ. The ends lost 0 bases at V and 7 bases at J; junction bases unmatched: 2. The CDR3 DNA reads TGCGCCAGCAGCTTGGGGGACAGGGTCAATTCACCCCTCCACTTT. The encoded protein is CASSLGDRVNSPLHF.

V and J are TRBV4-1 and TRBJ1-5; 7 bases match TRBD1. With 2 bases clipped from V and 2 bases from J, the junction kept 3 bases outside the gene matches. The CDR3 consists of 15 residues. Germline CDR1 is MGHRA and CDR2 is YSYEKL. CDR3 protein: CASSQHRGGNQPQHF. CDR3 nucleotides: TGCGCCAGCAGCCAACACAGGGGAGGCAATCAGCCCCAGCATTTT.

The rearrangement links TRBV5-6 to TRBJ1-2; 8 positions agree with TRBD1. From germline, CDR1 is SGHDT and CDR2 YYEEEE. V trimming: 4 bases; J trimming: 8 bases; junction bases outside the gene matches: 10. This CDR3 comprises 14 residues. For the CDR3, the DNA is TGTGCCAGCAGCCGGGGGACAGGCGACTTAGGCTACACCTTC. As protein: CASSRGTGDLGYTF.

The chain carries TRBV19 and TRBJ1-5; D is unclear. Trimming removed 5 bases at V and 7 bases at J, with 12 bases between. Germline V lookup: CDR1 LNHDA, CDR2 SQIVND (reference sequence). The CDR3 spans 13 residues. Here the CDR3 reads CASSLEAWQPQHF. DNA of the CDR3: TGTGCCAGTAGTCTCGAGGCTTGGCAGCCCCAGCATTTT.

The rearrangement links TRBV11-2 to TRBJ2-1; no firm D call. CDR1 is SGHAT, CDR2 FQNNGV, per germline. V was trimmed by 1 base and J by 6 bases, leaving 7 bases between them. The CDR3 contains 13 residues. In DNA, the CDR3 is TGTGCCAGCAGCTTAGGATCAGGCAATGAGCAGTTCTTC. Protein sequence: CASSLGSGNEQFF.

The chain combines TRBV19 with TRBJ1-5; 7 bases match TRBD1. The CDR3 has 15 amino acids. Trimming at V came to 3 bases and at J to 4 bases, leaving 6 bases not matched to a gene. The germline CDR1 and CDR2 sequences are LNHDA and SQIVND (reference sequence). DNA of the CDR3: TGTGCCAGTAGTATTCAACAGGGGAGAAATCAGCCCCAGCATTTT. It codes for CASSIQQGRNQPQHF.

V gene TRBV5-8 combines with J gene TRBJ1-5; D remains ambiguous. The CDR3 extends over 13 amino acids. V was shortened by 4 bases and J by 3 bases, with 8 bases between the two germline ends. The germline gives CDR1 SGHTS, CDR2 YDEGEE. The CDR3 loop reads CASSVLNNQPQHF. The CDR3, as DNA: TGTGCCAGCAGCGTACTGAACAATCAGCCCCAGCATTTT.

The chain's CDR3 is CASSSGQVGTDTQYF. The CDR3 coding sequence is TGTGCCAGCAGCTCGGGACAGGTGGGCACAGATACGCAGTATTTT. This chain connects TRBV7-3 to TRBJ2-3, with 8 bases matching TRBD1. Trimming took 4 bases from V and 1 from J; bases not matched to a gene: 4. In germline, CDR1 is SGHTA, CDR2 FQGTGA. The CDR3 totals 15 residues.

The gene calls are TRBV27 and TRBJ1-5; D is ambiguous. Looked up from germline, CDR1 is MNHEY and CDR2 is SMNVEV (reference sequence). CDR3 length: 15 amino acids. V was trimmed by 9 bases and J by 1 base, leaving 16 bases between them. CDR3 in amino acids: CASKLGGLSNQPQHF. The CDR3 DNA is TGTGCCAGTAAACTGGGAGGTCTGAGCAATCAGCCCCAGCATTTT.

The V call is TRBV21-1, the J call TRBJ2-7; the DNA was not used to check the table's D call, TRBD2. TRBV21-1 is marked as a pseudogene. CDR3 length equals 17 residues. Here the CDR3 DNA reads TGTGCCAGCAGCTCTCGACTAGCGGGAGGAGGGACCTACGAGCAGTACTTC. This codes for CASSSRLAGGGTYEQYF.

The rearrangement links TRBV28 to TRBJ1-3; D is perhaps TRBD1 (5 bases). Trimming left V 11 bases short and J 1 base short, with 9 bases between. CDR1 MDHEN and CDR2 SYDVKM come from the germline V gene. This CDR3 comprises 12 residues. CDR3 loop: CAGGVSGNTIYF. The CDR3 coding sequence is TGTGCCGGAGGGGTTTCTGGAAACACCATATATTTT.

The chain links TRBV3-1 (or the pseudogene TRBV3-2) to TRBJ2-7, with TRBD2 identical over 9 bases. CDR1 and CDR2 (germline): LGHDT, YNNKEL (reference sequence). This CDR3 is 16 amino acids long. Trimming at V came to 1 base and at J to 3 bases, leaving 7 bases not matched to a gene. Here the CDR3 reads CASSQGPSGAYYEQYF. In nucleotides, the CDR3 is TGTGCCAGCAGCCAAGGTCCTAGCGGGGCCTACTACGAGCAGTACTTC.

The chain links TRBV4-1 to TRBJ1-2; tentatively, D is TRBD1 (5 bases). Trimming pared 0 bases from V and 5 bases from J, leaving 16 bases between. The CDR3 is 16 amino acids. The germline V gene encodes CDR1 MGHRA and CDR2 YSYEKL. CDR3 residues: CASSQEADSNFYGYTF. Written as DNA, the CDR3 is TGCGCCAGCAGCCAAGAAGCCGACAGCAATTTTTATGGCTACACCTTC.

CDR3 DNA: TGTGCCAGCAGCCAAGCGGGCGCGGAGGCTCAAGAGACCCAGTACTTC. It yields the protein CASSQAGAEAQETQYF. The chain recombines TRBV3-1 (or the pseudogene TRBV3-2) with TRBJ2-5; possibly TRBD2 for D (5 bases). Germline V lookup: CDR1 LGHDT, CDR2 YNNKEL (reference sequence). Trimming stripped 1 base from V and 2 bases from J, with 14 bases between. The CDR3 consists of 16 residues.

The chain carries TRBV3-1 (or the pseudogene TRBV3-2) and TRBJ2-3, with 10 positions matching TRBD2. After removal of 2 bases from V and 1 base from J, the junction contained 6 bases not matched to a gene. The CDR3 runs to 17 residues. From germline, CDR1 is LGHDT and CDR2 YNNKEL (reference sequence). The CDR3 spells CASSQSIGTSGTDTQYF. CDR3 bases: TGTGCCAGCAGCCAAAGCATCGGGACTAGCGGCACAGATACGCAGTATTTT.

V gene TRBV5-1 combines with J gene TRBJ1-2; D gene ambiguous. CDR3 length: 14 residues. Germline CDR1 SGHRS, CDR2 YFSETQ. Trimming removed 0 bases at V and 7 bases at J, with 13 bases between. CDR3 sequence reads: CASSLGTSRGGYTF. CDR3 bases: TGCGCCAGCAGCTTGGGGACGTCGCGGGGTGGCTACACCTTC.

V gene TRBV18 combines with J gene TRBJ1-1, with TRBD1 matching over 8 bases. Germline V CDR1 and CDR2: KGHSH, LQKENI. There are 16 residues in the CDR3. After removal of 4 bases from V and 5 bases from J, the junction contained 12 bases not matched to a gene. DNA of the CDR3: TGTGCCAGCTCACTCCGATCCCAGGGGGCTGAGACTGAAGCTTTCTTT. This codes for CASSLRSQGAETEAFF.

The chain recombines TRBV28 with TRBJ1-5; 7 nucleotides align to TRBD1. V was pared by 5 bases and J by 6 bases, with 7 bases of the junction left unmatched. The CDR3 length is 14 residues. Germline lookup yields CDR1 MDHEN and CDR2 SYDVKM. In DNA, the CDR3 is TGTGCCAGCAGTCCAGGGACAGTCATTCAGCCCCAGCATTTT. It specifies CASSPGTVIQPQHF.

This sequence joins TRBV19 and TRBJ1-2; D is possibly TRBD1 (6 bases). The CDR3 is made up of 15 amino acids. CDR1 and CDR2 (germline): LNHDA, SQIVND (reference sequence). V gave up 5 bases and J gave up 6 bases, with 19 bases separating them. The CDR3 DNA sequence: TGTGCCAGTAGTCAGCCAGGGGAGTTGGCGGATGGCTACACCTTC. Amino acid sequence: CASSQPGELADGYTF.

The CDR3 reads CASSQEIAGGRPNTGELFF. CDR3 bases: TGTGCCAGCAGTCAGGAGATAGCGGGGGGGCGACCGAACACCGGGGAGCTGTTTTTT. The gene calls are TRBV6-6 and TRBJ2-2; 11 bases line up with TRBD2. CDR1 MNHNY and CDR2 SVGAGI come from the germline V gene (reference sequence). The CDR3 length is 19 residues. V dropped 5 bases and J dropped 0; count of bases not matched to a gene: 11.

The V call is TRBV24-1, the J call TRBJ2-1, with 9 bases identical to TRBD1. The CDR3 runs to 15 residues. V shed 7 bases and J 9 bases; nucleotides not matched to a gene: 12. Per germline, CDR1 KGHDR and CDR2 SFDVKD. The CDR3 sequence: CATRDRGEPTSEQFF. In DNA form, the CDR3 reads TGTGCCACCAGGGACAGGGGCGAACCTACAAGTGAGCAGTTCTTC.

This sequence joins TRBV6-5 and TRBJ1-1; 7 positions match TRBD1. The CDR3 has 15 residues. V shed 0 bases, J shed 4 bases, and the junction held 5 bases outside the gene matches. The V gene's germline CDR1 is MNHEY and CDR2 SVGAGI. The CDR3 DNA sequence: TGTGCCAGCAGTTACTCGGTCCAGGGGGTCACTGAAGCTTTCTTT. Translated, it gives CASSYSVQGVTEAFF.

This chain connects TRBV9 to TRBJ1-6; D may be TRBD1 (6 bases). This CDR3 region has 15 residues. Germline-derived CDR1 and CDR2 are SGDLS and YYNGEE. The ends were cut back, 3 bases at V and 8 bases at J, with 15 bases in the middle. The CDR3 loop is CASSAGTLVHSPLHF. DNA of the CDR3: TGTGCCAGCAGCGCCGGGACACTCGTGCATTCACCCCTCCACTTT.